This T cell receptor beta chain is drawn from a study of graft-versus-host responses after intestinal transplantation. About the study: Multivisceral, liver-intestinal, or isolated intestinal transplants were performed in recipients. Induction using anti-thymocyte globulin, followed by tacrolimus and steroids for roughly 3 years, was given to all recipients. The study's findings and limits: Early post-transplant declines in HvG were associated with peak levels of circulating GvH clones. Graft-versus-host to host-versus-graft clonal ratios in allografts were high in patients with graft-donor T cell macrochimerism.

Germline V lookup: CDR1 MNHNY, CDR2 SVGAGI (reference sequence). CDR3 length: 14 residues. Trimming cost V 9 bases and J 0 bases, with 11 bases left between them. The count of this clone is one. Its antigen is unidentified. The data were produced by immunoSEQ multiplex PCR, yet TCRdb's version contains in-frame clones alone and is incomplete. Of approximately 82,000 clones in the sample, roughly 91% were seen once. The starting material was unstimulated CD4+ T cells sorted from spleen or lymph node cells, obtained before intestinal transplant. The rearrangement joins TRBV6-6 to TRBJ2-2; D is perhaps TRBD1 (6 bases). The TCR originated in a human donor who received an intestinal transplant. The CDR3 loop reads CASEQGANTGELFF. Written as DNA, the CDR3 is TGTGCCAGTGAACAGGGAGCGAACACCGGGGAGCTGTTTTTT.